This TCR beta chain stems from a study of T cell repertoires in cytomegalovirus infection. Background on the study: Both recently identified HLA-C-restricted and well-studied HLA-B-restricted CMV epitopes were used in the study. TCR beta signatures that were public indicated CMV infection and matching HLA type.

CDR3 length: 15 amino acids. Germline CDR1 SGHVS, CDR2 FNYEAQ. TCRdb analysed the reads with MiXCR anew, one entry per CDR3 protein. The table includes hundreds of thousands of distinct CDR3 sequences, just under 30% detected once. Turning to this clonotype: Its cognate antigen is unknown. An end of the junction does not agree with germline; a read error may underlie this.

The input for sequencing was cultured PBMCs, taken from culture after CMV antigen stimulation. The sequence was collected from a human donor in good health (CMV status not recorded). Some clones in this sample may be carry-over from other donors' samples. The V gene is TRBV7-6, the J gene TRBJ2-2; TRBD1 might be the D (5 bases). Here the CDR3 reads CASSLDSPNIGELFF. In nucleotides, the CDR3 is TGTGCCAGCAGTTTAGACAGCCCGAACATCGGGGAGCTGTTTTTT. Complete variable domain (other parts from reference TRBV7-6 and TRBJ2-2): GAGVSQSPRYKVTKRGQDVALRCDPISGHVSLYWYRQALGQGPEFLTYFNYEAQQDKSGLPNDRFSAERPEGSISTLTIQRTEQRDSAMYRCASSLDSPNIGELFFGEGSRLTVL.